This is a list of T cell receptor beta chains from one sample in a study of identifying expanded T cells in peripheral blood. Clones were sequenced by immunoSEQ multiplex PCR, and TCRdb holds only the in-frame ones, with some missing. The data hold about 86,000 clones, with 70% to 90% observed a single time. The source material was blood. Receptors originate from a person aged 18 to 70 in good health. The CDR3 runs from the conserved cysteine through the conserved F or W. The D gene is left open where the match is weak. The size entry is marked missing in some rows and otherwise reads once, few, many or a size class.

clone_size d_call j_call v_call cdr3_aa cdr3_nt
- - TRBJ1-2 TRBV6-6 CASRTQGLEGYTF TGTGCCAGCAGAACTCAGGGATTGGAGGGCTACACCTTC
- - TRBJ1-5 TRBV7-8 CASSFLGQTQHF TGTGCCAGCAGCTTCCTCGGTCAAACCCAGCATTTT
- - TRBJ2-7 TRBV19 CASSWGNYEQYF TGTGCCAGTAGTTGGGGCAACTACGAGCAGTACTTC
- - TRBJ2-5 TRBV7-2 CASTTTYQETQYF TGTGCCAGCACGACGACGTACCAAGAGACCCAGTACTTC
- - TRBJ2-1 TRBV10-3 CAISGGSRANEQFF TGTGCCATCAGTGGGGGGAGCAGGGCCAATGAGCAGTTCTTC
- - TRBJ1-1 TRBV7-9 CASSFGQSGTEAFF TGTGCCAGCAGCTTCGGACAGTCGGGGACTGAAGCTTTCTTT
- - TRBJ2-2 TRBV6-1 CASSEGQLNTGELFF TGTGCCAGCAGTGAAGGGCAGCTTAACACCGGGGAGCTGTTTTTT
- - TRBJ2-1 TRBV10-3 CAISQTAGQGQFF TGTGCCATCAGTCAGACCGCGGGGCAGGGCCAGTTCTTC
- TRBD1 TRBJ1-4 TRBV19 CASSIGTGGYSEKLFF TGTGCCAGTAGTATCGGGACAGGGGGCTATTCTGAAAAACTGTTTTTT
- - TRBJ2-7 TRBV11-3 CASSTRAPYEQYF TGTGCCAGCAGCACCCGGGCCCCCTACGAGCAGTACTTC
- - TRBJ2-3 TRBV5-4 CASGAGTDTQYF TGTGCCAGCGGGGCGGGCACAGATACGCAGTATTTT
- - TRBJ2-1 TRBV18 CASSLIGGRTHKEGDRQFF TGTGCCAGCTCACTTATTGGGGGCAGAACCCACAAAGAAGGAGATCGGCAGTTCTTC
- - TRBJ2-7 TRBV7-2 CASSLAPQAEQYF TGTGCCAGCAGCTTAGCCCCCCAGGCCGAGCAGTACTTC
- - TRBJ1-5 TRBV6-5 CASRDQSRPQHF TGTGCCAGCAGGGATCAATCGCGGCCCCAGCATTTT
- TRBD2 TRBJ2-1 TRBV4-1 CASKGTRNNEQFF TGCGCCAGCAAGGGGACTAGAAACAATGAGCAGTTCTTC
- - TRBJ1-2 TRBV5-8 CASSRSTKDGYTF TGTGCCAGCAGCCGTAGTACAAAGGATGGCTACACCTTC
- TRBD1 TRBJ2-7 TRBV10-3 CARGTGVSYEQYF TGTGCCAGAGGGACAGGGGTCTCCTACGAGCAGTACTTC
- - TRBJ2-5 TRBV7-2 CASSSQREETQYF TGTGCCAGCAGCTCCCAGCGTGAAGAGACCCAGTACTTC
- - TRBJ2-1 TRBV20-1 CSVYRSNEQFF TGCAGTGTGTATCGATCGAATGAGCAGTTCTTC
- - TRBJ2-1 TRBV5-1 CASSLGHGIREFLSSYNEQFF TGCGCCAGCAGCTTGGGCCACGGAATAAGGGAGTTCCTAAGCTCCTACAATGAGCAGTTCTTC
- TRBD1 TRBJ2-7 TRBV6-5 CASSYNTQGADYEQYF TGTGCCAGCAGTTACAATACCCAGGGGGCGGACTACGAGCAGTACTTC
- - TRBJ1-2 TRBV28 CASSMTAPYGYTF TGTGCCAGCAGTATGACAGCCCCCTATGGCTACACCTTC
- - TRBJ2-7 TRBV5-6 CASSLYHGDYEQYF TGTGCCAGCAGCCTATACCACGGGGACTACGAGCAGTACTTC
few - TRBJ1-2 TRBV5-6 CASSSTWEPTDYGYTF TGTGCCAGCAGCTCCACGTGGGAGCCGACTGACTATGGCTACACCTTC
- - TRBJ2-1 TRBV11-2 CASSLVFGEPSSYNEQFF TGTGCCAGCAGCTTAGTATTCGGGGAACCGAGCTCCTACAATGAGCAGTTCTTC
- - TRBJ1-4 TRBV19 CASSIGRGTNEKLFF TGTGCCAGTAGTATCGGTAGGGGAACTAATGAAAAACTGTTTTTT
once TRBD1 TRBJ2-7 TRBV19 CASSIGTGGYEQYF TGTGCCAGTAGTATAGGGACAGGGGGCTACGAGCAGTACTTC
- - TRBJ1-5 TRBV7-8 CASSDHPQHF TGTGCCAGCAGCGATCATCCCCAGCATTTT
- - TRBJ1-1 TRBV7-6 CASSLSSNTEAFF TGTGCCAGCAGCTTATCGAGTAACACTGAAGCTTTCTTT
- - TRBJ2-1 TRBV7-2 CASSLDIYNEQFF TGTGCCAGCAGCCTCGACATCTACAATGAGCAGTTCTTC
- - TRBJ2-2 TRBV30 CARNRVNTGELFF TGTGCCCGTAACAGGGTCAACACCGGGGAGCTGTTTTTT
once TRBD1 TRBJ2-1 TRBV9 CASSENPGQGNNEQFF TGTGCCAGCAGCGAGAATCCGGGACAGGGGAACAATGAGCAGTTCTTC
- - TRBJ2-3 TRBV9 CASSVSGDSTDTQYF TGTGCCAGCAGCGTATCGGGGGACAGCACAGATACGCAGTATTTT
- - TRBJ2-2 TRBV7-9 CASSPIVGGELFF TGTGCCAGCAGCCCCATTGTGGGTGGGGAGCTGTTTTTT
- - TRBJ2-7 TRBV15 CATSNNREGYEQYF TGTGCCACCAGCAATAACAGGGAAGGCTACGAGCAGTACTTC
- - TRBJ1-3 TRBV7-2 CASSFAGAGNTIYF TGTGCCAGCAGCTTTGCAGGGGCTGGAAACACCATATATTTT
- - TRBJ1-5 TRBV12-5 CASGYGGDNQPQHF TGTGCTAGTGGTTATGGGGGGGACAATCAGCCCCAGCATTTT